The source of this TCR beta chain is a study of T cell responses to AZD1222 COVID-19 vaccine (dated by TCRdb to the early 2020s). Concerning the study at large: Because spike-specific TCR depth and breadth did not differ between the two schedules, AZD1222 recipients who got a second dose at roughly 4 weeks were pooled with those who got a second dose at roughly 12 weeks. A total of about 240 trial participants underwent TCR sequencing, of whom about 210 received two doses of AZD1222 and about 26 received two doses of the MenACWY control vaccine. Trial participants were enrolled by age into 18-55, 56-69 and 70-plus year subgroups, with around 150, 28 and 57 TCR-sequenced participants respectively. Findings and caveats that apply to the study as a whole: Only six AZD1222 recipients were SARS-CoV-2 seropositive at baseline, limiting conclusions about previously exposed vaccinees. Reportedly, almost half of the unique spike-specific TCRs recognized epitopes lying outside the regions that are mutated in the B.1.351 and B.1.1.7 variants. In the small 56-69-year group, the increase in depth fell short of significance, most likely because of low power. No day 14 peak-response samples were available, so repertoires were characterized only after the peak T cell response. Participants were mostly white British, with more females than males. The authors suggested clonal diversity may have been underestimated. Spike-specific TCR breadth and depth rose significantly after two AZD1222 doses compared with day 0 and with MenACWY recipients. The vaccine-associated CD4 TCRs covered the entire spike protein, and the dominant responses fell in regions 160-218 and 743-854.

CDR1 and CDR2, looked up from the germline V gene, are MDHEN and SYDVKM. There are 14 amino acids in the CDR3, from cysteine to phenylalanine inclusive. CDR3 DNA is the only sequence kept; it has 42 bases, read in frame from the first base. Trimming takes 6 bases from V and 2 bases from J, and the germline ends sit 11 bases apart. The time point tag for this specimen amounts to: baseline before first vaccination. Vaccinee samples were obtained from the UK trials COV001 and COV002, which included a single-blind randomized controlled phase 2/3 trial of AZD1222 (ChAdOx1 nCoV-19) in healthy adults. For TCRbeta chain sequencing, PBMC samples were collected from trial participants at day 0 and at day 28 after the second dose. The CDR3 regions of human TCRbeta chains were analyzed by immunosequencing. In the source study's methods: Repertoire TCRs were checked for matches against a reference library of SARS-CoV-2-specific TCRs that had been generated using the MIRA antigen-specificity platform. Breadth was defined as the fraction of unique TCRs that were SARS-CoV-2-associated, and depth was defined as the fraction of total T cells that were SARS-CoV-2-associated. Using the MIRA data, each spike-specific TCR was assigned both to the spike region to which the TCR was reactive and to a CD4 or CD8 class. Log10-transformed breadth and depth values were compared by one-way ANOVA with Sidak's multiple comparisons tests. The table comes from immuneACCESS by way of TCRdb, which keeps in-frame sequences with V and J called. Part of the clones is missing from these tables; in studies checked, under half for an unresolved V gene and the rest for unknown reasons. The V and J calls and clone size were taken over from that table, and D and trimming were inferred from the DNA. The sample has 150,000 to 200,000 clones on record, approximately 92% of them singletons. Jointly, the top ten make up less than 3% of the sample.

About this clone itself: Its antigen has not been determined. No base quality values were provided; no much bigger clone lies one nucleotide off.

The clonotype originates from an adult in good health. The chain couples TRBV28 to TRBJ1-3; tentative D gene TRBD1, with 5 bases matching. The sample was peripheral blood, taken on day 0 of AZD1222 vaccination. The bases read TGTGCCAGCAGGTTTCAGGGTACTGGAAACACCATATATTTT. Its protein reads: CASRFQGTGNTIYF.